The 30 T cell receptor beta chains below all came from one sample that was sequenced in a study of blood T cell repertoires in COVID-19. Generated by immunoSEQ multiplex PCR, the TCRdb table keeps only in-frame clones and is missing some. The data show some 250,000 clones, 88% seen once. Sequenced: peripheral blood. The receptors were sampled from a woman younger than 45 with acute or convalescent COVID-19.

This chain connects TRBV9 to TRBJ2-3, with 7 nucleotides matching TRBD2. CDR3 size: 16 residues. Germline CDR1 is SGDLS and CDR2 is YYNGEE. Trimming removed 2 bases from V and 0 bases from J; junction bases left unmatched: 6. The CDR3 DNA follows: TGTGCCAGCAGCGTGGCAAGCGGGGTGAGCACAGATACGCAGTATTTT. Encoded protein: CASSVASGVSTDTQYF.

This chain links TRBV7-2 with TRBJ2-2, with D maybe TRBD1 (5 bases). The CDR3 spans 15 residues. The germline CDR1 and CDR2 sequences are SGHTA and FQGNSA. The V and J ends lost 1 base and 7 bases respectively, with 13 bases between them. The CDR3 bases are TGTGCCAGCAGCTTAGTTCAAGGGGCGATCGGGGAGCTGTTTTTT. This encodes CASSLVQGAIGELFF.

This chain links TRBV10-3 with TRBJ1-2; tentative D call: TRBD1 (5 bases). Trimming removed 7 bases at V and 8 bases at J, with 17 bases between. Germline V gene data show CDR1 as ENHRY and CDR2 as SYGVKD. The CDR3 is 13 residues long. CDR3 DNA sequence: TGTGCCATCATGGTTGCAGGGACTTTAGGCTACACCTTC. It encodes CAIMVAGTLGYTF.

This rearrangement joins TRBV6-5 to TRBJ1-4; TRBD1 matches at 7 bases. Germline CDR1 is MNHEY and CDR2 is SVGAGI. CDR3 length equals 15 residues. V dropped 5 bases and J dropped 8; count of bases not matched to a gene: 11. The CDR3 DNA reads as TGTGCCAGCAGTACGACAGGGTCATGGAGGGAAAAACTGTTTTTT. It codes for CASSTTGSWREKLFF.

The chain couples TRBV11-3 to TRBJ2-1, with D possibly matching TRBD1 (7 bases). The CDR3 extends over 18 amino acids. Germline CDR1 SGHNT, CDR2 YENEEA. Trimming took off 2 bases at V and 0 bases at J, with 17 bases between the two ends. CDR3: CASSLRQGGFSSYNEQFF. The CDR3 DNA is TGTGCCAGCAGCTTACGGCAGGGGGGCTTTAGCTCCTACAATGAGCAGTTCTTC.

The chain couples TRBV9 to TRBJ1-4, with TRBD1 matching over 7 bases. Germline assignment: CDR1 SGDLS and CDR2 YYNGEE. The V segment lost 2 bases and the J segment 2 bases; nucleotides outside the gene matches: 0. The CDR3 is 14 amino acids. The CDR3 bases are TGTGCCAGCAGCGTGGGACAGACTAATGAAAAACTGTTTTTT. It encodes CASSVGQTNEKLFF. Using reference TRBV9 and TRBJ1-4 for the parts outside the CDR3, the full variable domain is DSGVTQTPKHLITATGQRVTLRCSPRSGDLSVYWYQQSLDQGLQFLIQYYNGEERAKGNILERFSAQQFPDLHSELNLSSLELGDSALYFCASSVGQTNEKLFFGSGTQLSVL.

V is TRBV7-2 and J is TRBJ2-7, with 7 bases aligning to TRBD2. The CDR3 totals 14 residues. Germline V gene sequence: CDR1 SGHTA, CDR2 FQGNSA. Unmatched junction bases numbered 7, after V lost 4 bases and J lost 4 bases. CDR3 sequence (DNA): TGTGCCAGCAGCTACCGACTAGCTGGGTACGAGCAGTACTTC. This gives the protein CASSYRLAGYEQYF.

The chain combines TRBV13 with TRBJ2-7, with D perhaps matching TRBD1 (5 bases). Germline V gene data show CDR1 as PRHDT and CDR2 as FYEKMQ (reference sequence). The CDR3 totals 14 residues. The germline V and J ends were trimmed by 4 bases and 4 bases, with 14 bases remaining between them. DNA for the CDR3: TGTGCCAGCAGCTCGCCACAGGTTTTGTACGAGCAGTACTTC. It specifies CASSSPQVLYEQYF.

This chain connects TRBV7-2 to TRBJ1-5; 8 bases are shared with TRBD1. Germline V lookup: CDR1 SGHTA, CDR2 FQGNSA. The CDR3 extends over 14 amino acids. Germline trimming cut 5 bases from V and 6 bases from J; bases unmatched to any gene: 6. CDR3 nucleotides: TGTGCCAGCAGCCCACAGGGGGTGGGTCAGCCCCAGCATTTT. Protein: CASSPQGVGQPQHF.

The CDR3 sequence: CASSIGNSGTYEQYF. The CDR3 region has the DNA TGTGCCAGTAGTATTGGTAATAGCGGGACCTACGAGCAGTACTTC. The V call is TRBV19, the J call TRBJ2-7; 8 positions agree with TRBD2. Germline V gene data show CDR1 as LNHDA and CDR2 as SQIVND (reference sequence). CDR3 length equals 15 residues. Losses at the gene ends were 3 bases for V and 2 bases for J; bases not matched to a gene: 6.

The chain is built from TRBV30 and TRBJ2-4, with D possibly matching TRBD1 (6 bases). CDR3 size: 15 residues. Germline V CDR1 and CDR2: GTSNPN, SVGIG (reference sequence). V was clipped by 3 bases and J by 4 bases, with 16 bases between them. The CDR3 DNA reads TGTGCCTGGAGCCTCACCGGGACACGTAAAAACATTCAGTACTTC. Translated: CAWSLTGTRKNIQYF.

The chain carries TRBV6-4 and TRBJ2-3; 7 positions agree with TRBD2. The CDR3 extends over 13 amino acids. Germline V gene data show CDR1 as MRHNA and CDR2 as SNTAGT. V shed 8 bases, J shed 4 bases, and the junction held 6 bases outside the gene matches. CDR3 loop: CASAREYADTQYF. The CDR3 nucleotides read TGTGCCAGCGCGCGGGAGTATGCAGATACGCAGTATTTT.

The V gene is TRBV7-2, the J gene TRBJ2-7; 7 positions agree with TRBD2. Germline lookup yields CDR1 SGHTA and CDR2 FQGNSA. CDR3 length equals 15 residues. V lost 3 bases, J lost 6 bases, and 11 bases stayed unmatched. DNA for the CDR3: TGTGCCAGCAGCTTTGGGGGAGGGCCTCGCTTCGAGCAGTACTTC. As protein: CASSFGGGPRFEQYF.

The chain has TRBV12-5 and TRBJ1-1; no reliable D call. V dropped 6 bases and J dropped 0 bases, with 5 bases sitting between them. The CDR3 contains 12 residues. Germline V CDR1 and CDR2: LGHNT, FRNRAP. CDR3 sequence reads: CASGRMNTEAFF. The CDR3 DNA reads TGTGCTAGTGGCAGAATGAACACTGAAGCTTTCTTT.

V and J are TRBV7-3 and TRBJ1-1, with TRBD1 identical over 8 bases. Germline CDR1 is SGHTA and CDR2 is FQGTGA. The CDR3 contains 14 residues. V was pared by 5 bases and J by 2 bases, with 4 bases of the junction left unmatched. The CDR3 bases are TGTGCCAGCAGCGCAGGACAGGGAAACACTGAAGCTTTCTTT. Translation gives CASSAGQGNTEAFF.

This clone was counted between two and nine times. This chain joins TRBV25-1 and TRBJ1-2; D is unresolved. CDR3 length: 15 amino acids. V gave up 0 bases and J gave up 6 bases, with 14 bases separating them. CDR1 and CDR2 from the germline V gene are MGHDK and SYGVNS. The CDR3 loop reads CASSEYGWGGNGYTF. The CDR3 DNA reads as TGTGCCAGCAGTGAATATGGATGGGGAGGGAATGGCTACACCTTC.

The sample holds one count of this clone. The chain links TRBV12-5 to TRBJ1-2; D is unclear. The CDR3 covers 10 residues. CDR1 is LGHNT and CDR2 is FRNRAP in the germline V gene. V dropped 5 bases and J dropped 10 bases, with 8 bases sitting between them. This CDR3 reads CASGPPYYTF. For the CDR3, the DNA is TGTGCTAGTGGTCCCCCGTACTACACCTTC.

A single count supports this clone. This rearrangement joins TRBV9 to TRBJ2-3; 7 bases line up with TRBD1. Germline CDR1 is SGDLS and CDR2 is YYNGEE. V shed 4 bases, J shed 4 bases, and the junction held 12 bases outside the gene matches. CDR3 length equals 16 residues. The chain's CDR3 is CASSPEQGYQSDTQYF. CDR3 sequence (DNA): TGTGCCAGCAGCCCAGAACAGGGGTACCAGTCAGATACGCAGTATTTT.

This clone was picked up a small number of times. The rearrangement joins TRBV9 to TRBJ2-1, with TRBD2 matching over 13 bases. V dropped 4 bases and J dropped 8; count of bases not matched to a gene: 12. From germline, CDR1 is SGDLS and CDR2 YYNGEE. The CDR3 runs 17 residues. CDR3 nucleotides: TGTGCCAGCAGCCCAAGGACTAGCGGGGGCTTAGTCGATGAGCAGTTCTTC. Encoded protein: CASSPRTSGGLVDEQFF.

The V gene is TRBV19, the J gene TRBJ2-6; D gene ambiguous. The V gene's germline CDR1 is LNHDA and CDR2 SQIVND (reference sequence). Trimming removed 7 bases from V and 0 bases from J, with 4 bases in between. This CDR3 contains 13 residues. In DNA form, the CDR3 reads TGTGCCAGTATCAGCTCTGGGGCCAACGTCCTGACTTTC. Its translation: CASISSGANVLTF.

This clone was recorded a few times. J is TRBJ2-7 and V is TRBV30; D not certain. Trimming removed 4 bases from V and 2 bases from J, with 9 bases in between. The CDR3 covers 12 residues. Per the germline V gene, CDR1 is GTSNPN and CDR2 is SVGIG (reference sequence). CDR3 DNA: TGTGCCTGGATAGACACGACCTACGAGCAGTACTTC. Protein sequence: CAWIDTTYEQYF.

V gene TRBV11-2 combines with J gene TRBJ2-5; perhaps TRBD1 as D (6 bases). V was pared by 5 bases and J by 1 base, with 8 bases between. CDR1 is SGHAT and CDR2 is FQNNGV in the germline V gene. The CDR3 has 13 amino acids. CDR3 bases: TGTGCCAGCAGCAAGGACAGCCAAGAGACCCAGTACTTC. Translating it yields CASSKDSQETQYF.

The chain employs TRBV19 and TRBJ2-7, with D possibly being TRBD1 (6 bases). Germline assignment: CDR1 LNHDA and CDR2 SQIVND (reference sequence). V lost 5 bases and J 2 bases, leaving 13 bases between the germline ends. The CDR3 has 14 residues. DNA of the CDR3: TGTGCCAGTAGTTTTGGGGACACCACCTACGAGCAGTACTTC. Protein product: CASSFGDTTYEQYF.

This clone appeared once. The chain combines TRBV5-1 with TRBJ1-3; 7 nucleotides agree with TRBD1. Losses at the gene ends were 2 bases for V and 0 bases for J; bases not matched to a gene: 2. Germline V gene sequence: CDR1 SGHRS, CDR2 YFSETQ. The CDR3 runs to 15 residues. CDR3 DNA: TGCGCCAGCAGCTTCGGGGACAGCTCTGGAAACACCATATATTTT. This encodes CASSFGDSSGNTIYF.

The chain is built from TRBV7-2 and TRBJ2-1; 7 positions agree with TRBD2. The V and J ends lost 6 bases and 0 bases, in that order; junction bases with no gene match: 11. The CDR3 consists of 17 residues. CDR1 SGHTA and CDR2 FQGNSA come from the germline V gene. CDR3 protein: CASRLTSDPSSYNEQFF. CDR3 bases: TGTGCCAGCAGACTCACTAGCGACCCGAGCTCCTACAATGAGCAGTTCTTC.

This sequence joins TRBV12-5 and TRBJ2-1, with D maybe TRBD2 (5 bases). Germline V lookup: CDR1 LGHNT, CDR2 FRNRAP. The CDR3 is made up of 14 amino acids. V was pared by 4 bases and J by 9 bases, with 16 bases between. The CDR3 region is CASGSDSLVGEQFF. The CDR3 DNA reads TGTGCTAGTGGTTCGGACTCACTCGTCGGTGAGCAGTTCTTC.

The chain has TRBV10-3 and TRBJ2-1; maybe TRBD1 (6 bases). Germline-derived CDR1 and CDR2 are ENHRY and SYGVKD. This CDR3 contains 14 residues. V shed 7 bases and J shed 9 bases, with 19 bases lying between them. The CDR3 DNA is TGTGCCATCAAACCGGGACAAGACAGTGGTGAGCAGTTCTTC. As protein: CAIKPGQDSGEQFF.

This sequence joins TRBV19 and TRBJ1-4, with 8 positions matching TRBD1. The germline CDR1 and CDR2 sequences are LNHDA and SQIVND (reference sequence). The J segment lost 7 bases and the V segment lost 3 bases, leaving 7 bases of the junction unmatched. The CDR3 is made up of 15 amino acids. The CDR3 loop reads CASSIVSGGSEKLFF. The DNA of the CDR3 is TGTGCCAGTAGTATTGTTTCAGGGGGCTCTGAAAAACTGTTTTTT.

The rearrangement links TRBV5-6 to TRBJ2-2; 9 nucleotides line up with TRBD1. V shed 5 bases, J shed 4 bases, and the junction held 9 bases outside the gene matches. This CDR3 region has 16 residues. The germline V gene encodes CDR1 SGHDT and CDR2 YYEEEE. The CDR3 sequence: CASRRTGGAGTGELFF. The CDR3 DNA is TGTGCCAGCAGAAGAACAGGGGGCGCGGGCACCGGGGAGCTGTTTTTT.

This chain links TRBV12-3 or TRBV12-4 with TRBJ1-5; 9 nucleotides match TRBD1. This CDR3 region has 13 residues. Trimming at V came to 6 bases and at J to 8 bases, leaving 5 bases not matched to a gene. The CDR3 reads CASRGTGIKPQHF. The CDR3 coding sequence is TGTGCCAGCAGAGGGACAGGGATAAAGCCCCAGCATTTT.